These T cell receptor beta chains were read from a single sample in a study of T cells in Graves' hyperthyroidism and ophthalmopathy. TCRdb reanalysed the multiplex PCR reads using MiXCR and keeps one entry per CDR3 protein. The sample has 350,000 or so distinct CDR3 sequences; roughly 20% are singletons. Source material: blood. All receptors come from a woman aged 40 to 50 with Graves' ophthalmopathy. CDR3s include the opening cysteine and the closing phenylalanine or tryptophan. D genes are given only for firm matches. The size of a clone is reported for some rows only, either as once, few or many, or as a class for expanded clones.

CDR3aa: CASSQDTPGGQGEQYF
CDR3nt: TGCGCCAGCAGCCAAGATACTCCGGGAGGCCAGGGCGAGCAGTACTTC
abundance: many
v_gene: TRBV4-1
d_gene: TRBD2
j_gene: TRBJ2-7

CDR3aa: CAGMTPSGNTIYF
CDR3nt: TGTGCCGGGATGACACCCTCTGGAAACACCATATATTTT
abundance: many
v_gene: TRBV7-9
d_gene: .
j_gene: TRBJ1-3

CDR3aa: CASSGMTGIGQPQHF
CDR3nt: TGTGCCAGCAGTGGAATGACAGGGATCGGTCAGCCCCAGCATTTT
abundance: many
v_gene: TRBV6-1
d_gene: TRBD1
j_gene: TRBJ1-5

CDR3aa: CASSSESQALLAANTGELFF
CDR3nt: TGTGCCAGCAGTTCCGAGTCCCAAGCTCTACTAGCGGCGAACACCGGGGAGCTGTTTTTT
abundance: .
v_gene: TRBV6-2/TRBV6-3
d_gene: TRBD2
j_gene: TRBJ2-2

CDR3aa: CASSADRAHNSPLHF
CDR3nt: TGTGCCAGCAGCGCGGACAGGGCCCATAATTCACCCCTCCACTTT
abundance: once
v_gene: TRBV7-2
d_gene: TRBD1
j_gene: TRBJ1-6

CDR3aa: CASSFLGQGGFETQYF
CDR3nt: TGTGCCAGCAGTTTCCTGGGACAGGGAGGGTTCGAGACCCAGTACTTC
abundance: many
v_gene: TRBV27
d_gene: TRBD1
j_gene: TRBJ2-5

CDR3aa: CASSLTGGRSTEAFF
CDR3nt: TGTGCCAGCAGCTTAACAGGGGGCAGGTCCACTGAAGCTTTCTTT
abundance: many
v_gene: TRBV7-3
d_gene: TRBD1
j_gene: TRBJ1-1

CDR3aa: CASSREGRGFFF
CDR3nt: TGTGCCAGCAGCCGTGAAGGACGAGGGTTTTTCTTT
abundance: many
v_gene: TRBV14
d_gene: .
j_gene: TRBJ1-1

CDR3aa: CASSYGGPQPQHF
CDR3nt: TGTGCCAGCAGTTACGGGGGGCCTCAGCCCCAGCATTTT
abundance: many
v_gene: TRBV6-5
d_gene: .
j_gene: TRBJ1-5

CDR3aa: CASSLVGRETQYF
CDR3nt: TGTGCCAGCAGCTTAGTTGGGAGAGAGACCCAGTACTTC
abundance: .
v_gene: TRBV7-6
d_gene: .
j_gene: TRBJ2-5

CDR3aa: CSARPQGPPLFQETQYF
CDR3nt: TGCAGTGCTAGACCCCAGGGGCCCCCTCTGTTTCAAGAGACCCAGTACTTC
abundance: .
v_gene: TRBV20-1
d_gene: .
j_gene: TRBJ2-5

CDR3aa: CASSLDRGISGTRTPRETQYF
CDR3nt: TGTGCCAGCAGCCTGGACAGGGGAATATCAGGGACTAGGACCCCCCGTGAGACCCAGTACTTC
abundance: many
v_gene: TRBV6-4
d_gene: .
j_gene: TRBJ2-5

CDR3aa: CASSDVYGRRDEQYF
CDR3nt: TGTGCCAGCAGTGACGTTTACGGGAGGAGGGACGAGCAGTACTTC
abundance: many
v_gene: TRBV2
d_gene: TRBD2
j_gene: TRBJ2-7

CDR3aa: CASSLVTAQETQYF
CDR3nt: TGTGCCAGCAGCTTAGTTACAGCCCAAGAGACCCAGTACTTC
abundance: many
v_gene: TRBV7-2
d_gene: .
j_gene: TRBJ2-5

CDR3aa: CASSASGGGEPQHF
CDR3nt: TGTGCCAGCAGTGCATCCGGGGGTGGGGAGCCCCAGCATTTT
abundance: .
v_gene: TRBV12-3/TRBV12-4
d_gene: .
j_gene: TRBJ1-5

CDR3aa: CASSLRYQETQYF
CDR3nt: TGTGCCAGCAGCTTAAGGTACCAAGAGACCCAGTACTTC
abundance: many
v_gene: TRBV7-9
d_gene: .
j_gene: TRBJ2-5

CDR3aa: CSVAPNTGELFF
CDR3nt: TGCAGCGTTGCGCCCAACACCGGGGAGCTGTTTTTT
abundance: many
v_gene: TRBV29-1
d_gene: .
j_gene: TRBJ2-2

CDR3aa: CASRGLAAETQYF
CDR3nt: TGTGCCAGCAGGGGGCTAGCGGCGGAGACCCAGTACTTC
abundance: many
v_gene: TRBV2
d_gene: TRBD2
j_gene: TRBJ2-5

CDR3aa: CASSFGAVTGELFF
CDR3nt: TGTGCCAGCAGTTTCGGGGCCGTCACCGGGGAGCTGTTTTTT
abundance: many
v_gene: TRBV28
d_gene: .
j_gene: TRBJ2-2

CDR3aa: CATSREQGRDTQYF
CDR3nt: TGTGCCACCAGCAGAGAACAGGGAAGAGATACCCAGTACTTC
abundance: many
v_gene: TRBV15
d_gene: .
j_gene: TRBJ2-5

CDR3aa: CASSPEMGRPYEQYF
CDR3nt: TGTGCCAGCAGCCCTGAGATGGGGAGACCCTACGAGCAGTACTTC
abundance: many
v_gene: TRBV7-2
d_gene: .
j_gene: TRBJ2-7

CDR3aa: CASSPYGTVYEQSF
CDR3nt: TGTGCCAGCAGCCCATACGGGACGGTCTACGAGCAGTCCTTC
abundance: few
v_gene: TRBV7-2
d_gene: .
j_gene: TRBJ2-7

CDR3aa: CSARPGQNTGELFF
CDR3nt: TGCAGTGCCCGGCCGGGACAGAACACCGGGGAGCTGTTTTTT
abundance: many
v_gene: TRBV20-1
d_gene: .
j_gene: TRBJ2-2

CDR3aa: CASSEAHFYEQYF
CDR3nt: TGTGCCAGCAGTGAAGCGCATTTCTACGAGCAGTACTTC
abundance: many
v_gene: TRBV6-1
d_gene: .
j_gene: TRBJ2-7

CDR3aa: CASSHITGVERTNLYEQYF
CDR3nt: TGCGCCAGCAGCCACATCACGGGTGTCGAACGGACTAACCTTTACGAGCAGTACTTC
abundance: .
v_gene: TRBV4-1
d_gene: .
j_gene: TRBJ2-7

CDR3aa: CATSDFTGGAYEQYF
CDR3nt: TGTGCCACCAGTGATTTTACAGGGGGGGCCTACGAGCAGTACTTC
abundance: .
v_gene: TRBV24-1
d_gene: .
j_gene: TRBJ2-7